The entry below describes one T cell receptor (beta chain). Its antigen remains unidentified. The V gene lost 5 bases and the J gene lost 2 bases, with 10 bases spanning the gap. The CDR3 loop spans 13 amino acids. The germline V gene encodes CDR1 DFQATT and CDR2 SNEGSKA (reference sequence). This entry belongs to a study of T cells after yellow fever vaccination. Study details: Preparation of the low-cell-number fractions used SMART-Seq v4 Ultra Low Input. Study findings and constraints: Researchers report a weaker secondary response that nonetheless peaked faster, day 5 versus 15. Most clones from primary vaccination resurfaced after the booster (around 97% CD4, 88% CD8).

5'RACE template switching generated TCR cDNA, adding a universal primer site and UMIs. TCRdb reprocessed the 5' RACE reads with MiXCR, giving one entry per CDR3 protein. The data show 340,000 or so distinct CDR3 sequences, 9.5% to 15% seen once. The sequence was obtained from a man aged 18 to 29 who received the YFV17D yellow fever vaccine. Source: CD4+ T cells sorted from PBMCs, taken 15 days after the yellow fever booster vaccination. The rearrangement uses TRBV20-1 and TRBJ1-5; possible D gene TRBD1, 5 bases. CDR3 bases: TGCAGTGCTTGGGGGTTCGGCAATCAGCCCCAGCATTTT. It is translated as CSAWGFGNQPQHF.